The 23 T cell receptor beta chains below were found in one sample sequenced in a study of blood T cell repertoires in COVID-19. The table came from immunoSEQ multiplex PCR; TCRdb's copy has only in-frame clones and leaves some out. Here the sample spans approximately 74,000 clones, 86% being singletons. The specimen sequenced was peripheral blood. These receptors came from a woman aged 55-69 years with acute or convalescent COVID-19.

This sequence joins TRBV6-4 and TRBJ2-3; TRBD1 aligns across 11 bases. After removal of 5 bases from V and 6 bases from J, the junction contained 7 bases not matched to a gene. The germline CDR1 and CDR2 sequences are MRHNA and SNTAGT. This CDR3 region has 15 residues. The CDR3 here is CASSRTGGSGDTQYF. In nucleotides, the CDR3 is TGTGCCAGCAGTCGGACAGGGGGCTCCGGGGATACGCAGTATTTT.

The chain has TRBV11-2 and TRBJ2-7, with D possibly TRBD2 on 6 matching bases. Germline CDR1 and CDR2: SGHAT and FQNNGV. Trimming cost V 4 bases and J 1 base, with 26 bases left between them. The CDR3 runs 19 residues. The CDR3 loop is CASSSTFQIRGGGSYEQYF. CDR3 bases: TGTGCCAGCAGCTCGACTTTCCAAATAAGGGGAGGAGGATCCTACGAGCAGTACTTC.

This chain uses TRBV11-3 with TRBJ2-5; a possible D gene is TRBD2 (6 bases). From germline, CDR1 is SGHNT and CDR2 YENEEA. The CDR3 has 13 residues. The V end lost 5 bases, the J end lost 3 bases, and 10 bases lay between the germline ends. CDR3 in DNA: TGTGCCAGCAGCCCCCGCGGGGAAGAGACCCAGTACTTC. Protein: CASSPRGEETQYF.

The CDR3 DNA follows: TGCAGCGTTGAAGATCCTAGCGGGATATCCGGGGAGCTGTTTTTT. Translated, it gives CSVEDPSGISGELFF. The chain employs TRBV29-1 and TRBJ2-2; 9 bases agree with TRBD2. V shed 0 bases, J shed 6 bases, and the junction held 5 bases outside the gene matches. Germline values: CDR1 SQVTM, CDR2 ANQGSEA. The CDR3 is 15 amino acids.

The rearrangement links TRBV6-2 or TRBV6-3 to TRBJ2-3; TRBD2 matches at 9 bases. The CDR3 extends over 15 amino acids. The ends lost 6 bases at V and 5 bases at J; junction bases unmatched: 9. The germline V gene has CDR1 MNHEY and CDR2 SVGEGT. In DNA form, the CDR3 reads TGTGCCAGCAGCCCCCGTAGCGGGAGAGGAGATACGCAGTATTTT. Translated: CASSPRSGRGDTQYF.

This chain connects TRBV6-4 to TRBJ2-1; 9 positions match TRBD2. From germline, CDR1 is MRHNA and CDR2 SNTAGT. Germline trimming cut 7 bases from V and 5 bases from J; bases unmatched to any gene: 9. This CDR3 has 15 amino acids. The CDR3 loop is CASTPTSGDHNEQFF. CDR3 nucleotides: TGTGCCAGCACTCCGACTAGCGGAGACCACAATGAGCAGTTCTTC.

The chain recombines TRBV27 with TRBJ2-1, with D hard to call. V lost 3 bases, J lost 0 bases, and 6 bases lay in between. CDR1 and CDR2 from the germline V gene are MNHEY and SMNVEV (reference sequence). The CDR3 contains 14 residues. CDR3 loop: CASSFTRSYNEQFF. The DNA of the CDR3 is TGTGCCAGCAGTTTCACTCGCTCCTACAATGAGCAGTTCTTC.

The V and J genes are TRBV28 and TRBJ1-5, with D maybe TRBD1 (5 bases). The CDR3 runs to 16 residues. Germline CDR1 reads MDHEN; CDR2 reads SYDVKM. V was clipped by 7 bases and J by 6 bases, with 22 bases between them. CDR3 nucleotide sequence: TGTGCCAGCACCAATCAGGGCGGGGTTGGAGGTCAGCCCCAGCATTTT. This translates into CASTNQGGVGGQPQHF.

This clone occurred once. The V and J genes are TRBV7-2 and TRBJ2-3, with TRBD1 matching over 9 bases. Looked up from germline, CDR1 is SGHTA and CDR2 is FQGNSA. The V gene end was trimmed by 4 bases and the J gene end by 3 bases; junction bases not matched to a gene: 5. The CDR3 runs 15 residues. CDR3 in amino acids: CASSSTGGWTDTQYF. As DNA, the CDR3 is TGTGCCAGCAGCTCTACAGGGGGCTGGACAGATACGCAGTATTTT.

The chain recombines TRBV25-1 with TRBJ2-3, with D perhaps TRBD2 (6 bases). Looked up from germline, CDR1 is MGHDK and CDR2 is SYGVNS. The V gene lost 3 bases and the J gene lost 2 bases, with 9 bases spanning the gap. The CDR3 length is 14 residues. The CDR3 bases are TGTGCCAGCAGTGACGCGGGGAACACAGATACGCAGTATTTT. Amino acid sequence: CASSDAGNTDTQYF.

This clone was detected only a few times. V gene TRBV24-1 combines with J gene TRBJ2-2; TRBD1 aligns across 7 bases. Germline values: CDR1 KGHDR, CDR2 SFDVKD. The V and J ends lost 2 bases and 4 bases, in that order; junction bases with no gene match: 9. The CDR3 spans 17 residues. Here the CDR3 DNA reads TGTGCCACCAGTGATTGGGGAACCGGGACAGCCACCGGGGAGCTGTTTTTT. Translated, it gives CATSDWGTGTATGELFF.

The V and J genes are TRBV2 and TRBJ2-7; 9 bases are a match to TRBD1. Trimming removed 0 bases from V and 4 bases from J; junction bases left unmatched: 10. Germline V gives CDR1 SNHLY, CDR2 FYNNEI. The CDR3 is 17 residues long. The CDR3 DNA follows: TGTGCCAGCAGTGAAGCCGGTACGGGACAGGGTGGATACGAGCAGTACTTC. Translating it yields CASSEAGTGQGGYEQYF.

This clone has only a few counts. The chain recombines TRBV19 with TRBJ2-2; 9 bases match TRBD1. The germline gives CDR1 LNHDA, CDR2 SQIVND (reference sequence). The CDR3 sequence is 15 residues long. J was trimmed by 5 bases and V by 3 bases; bases with no gene match: 4. DNA for the CDR3: TGTGCCAGTAGTATTGGGGGACAGGGAACCGGGGAGCTGTTTTTT. Translation: CASSIGGQGTGELFF. The full variable domain, rest sourced from reference TRBV19 and TRBJ2-2, is DGGITQSPKYLFRKEGQNVTLSCEQNLNHDAMYWYRQDPGQGLRLIYYSQIVNDFQKGDIAEGYSVSREKKESFPLTVTSAQKNPTAFYLCASSIGGQGTGELFFGEGSRLTVL.

V gene TRBV20-1 combines with J gene TRBJ2-7; D possibly corresponds to TRBD1 (7 bases). The CDR3 is 11 amino acids. Trimming stripped 6 bases from V and 5 bases from J, with 11 bases between. Germline CDR1 DFQATT, CDR2 SNEGSKA (reference sequence). The DNA for the CDR3 is TGCAGTGCGGCCAGGGGGGACGAGCAGTACTTC. The encoded protein is CSAARGDEQYF.

V usage is TRBV19 and J usage is TRBJ2-5, with 8 bases aligning to TRBD1. The CDR3 is 14 residues long. After removal of 10 bases from V and 5 bases from J, the junction contained 12 bases not matched to a gene. Germline CDR1 and CDR2: LNHDA and SQIVND (reference sequence). CDR3 amino acids: CATSTGAYWETQYF. The CDR3 nucleotides are TGTGCCACTTCGACAGGGGCATATTGGGAGACCCAGTACTTC.

The CDR3 spells CASSSGGTIYF. In nucleotides, the CDR3 is TGTGCCAGCAGTTCCGGGGGGACCATATATTTT. The J gene is TRBJ1-3, the V gene TRBV6-5; perhaps TRBD1 as D (5 bases). CDR3 length: 11 amino acids. V was trimmed by 4 bases and J by 10 bases, leaving 8 bases between them. The V gene's germline CDR1 is MNHEY and CDR2 SVGAGI.

This chain connects TRBV24-1 to TRBJ2-3; possible D gene TRBD2, 6 bases. The CDR3 has 14 amino acids. Per germline, CDR1 KGHDR and CDR2 SFDVKD. V was clipped by 4 bases and J by 4 bases, with 11 bases between them. The CDR3 nucleotides read TGTGCCACCAGTGAAGGGGACTCGCCAGATACGCAGTATTTT. Protein: CATSEGDSPDTQYF.

This clone was picked up a small number of times. V gene TRBV5-5 combines with J gene TRBJ2-7; 7 nucleotides line up with TRBD1. Germline V gene sequence: CDR1 SGHKS, CDR2 YYEKEE (reference sequence). The CDR3 is 14 residues long. V shed 2 bases, J shed 0 bases, and the junction held 2 bases outside the gene matches. The DNA of the CDR3 is TGTGCCAGCAGCTTTCAGGGGGACTCCTACGAGCAGTACTTC. Residues: CASSFQGDSYEQYF. The variable domain in full, completed from reference TRBV5-5 and TRBJ2-7, reads DAGVTQSPTHLIKTRGQQVTLRCSPISGHKSVSWYQQVLGQGPQFIFQYYEKEERGRGNFPDRFSARQFPNYSSELNVNALLLGDSALYLCASSFQGDSYEQYFGPGTRLTVT.

V and J are TRBV2 and TRBJ1-1; TRBD1 matches 8 bases. The trim removed 6 bases at V and 4 bases at J, leaving 4 bases unmatched. Germline loops: CDR1 SNHLY, CDR2 FYNNEI. CDR3 length equals 13 residues. CDR3 nucleotides: TGTGCCAGCAGGGGCCAGGGGGCCACTGAAGCTTTCTTT. This sequence encodes CASRGQGATEAFF.

V usage is TRBV19 and J usage is TRBJ1-5; 9 nucleotides line up with TRBD1. The CDR3 is 16 amino acids. The V segment lost 1 base and the J segment 5 bases; nucleotides outside the gene matches: 6. The germline V gene encodes CDR1 LNHDA and CDR2 SQIVND (reference sequence). This chain's CDR3 is CASSIGSGQGDQPQHF. The CDR3 DNA reads TGTGCCAGTAGTATAGGTTCGGGACAGGGCGATCAGCCCCAGCATTTT.

This clone showed up just a few times. V and J are TRBV5-6 and TRBJ1-2, with no clear D. Trimming removed 0 bases from V and 0 bases from J, with 9 bases in between. The germline V gene has CDR1 SGHDT and CDR2 YYEEEE. The CDR3 spans 15 residues. CDR3 in DNA: TGTGCCAGCAGCTTGGACACCCCTGCTAACTATGGCTACACCTTC. Residues: CASSLDTPANYGYTF.

This clone has only a few counts. This rearrangement joins TRBV5-4 to TRBJ2-2; the D is unclear. Deletions cut 0 bases from V and 6 bases from J, with 9 bases between. The germline gives CDR1 SGHNT, CDR2 YYREEE (reference sequence). The CDR3 covers 14 residues. The CDR3 sequence: CASSLGVRAGELFF. CDR3 nucleotide sequence: TGTGCCAGCAGCTTGGGGGTCCGGGCCGGGGAGCTGTTTTTT.

This sequence joins TRBV4-3 and TRBJ2-2, with 16 bases matching TRBD2. Germline V gives CDR1 LGHNA, CDR2 YSLEER. The V and J ends lost 4 bases and 1 base, in that order; junction bases with no gene match: 6. The CDR3 sequence is 19 residues long. CDR3: CASSPKGLAGGQNTGELFF. CDR3 bases: TGCGCCAGCAGCCCGAAGGGACTAGCGGGAGGGCAGAACACCGGGGAGCTGTTTTTT.